These 3 T cell receptor beta chains share one sample of origin, sequenced in a study of cytomegalovirus exposure and HLA in healthy donors. PCR amplification relied on 60 Vbeta primers (plus 13 Jbeta primers). Clones were read by immunoSEQ multiplex PCR, and TCRdb kept only the in-frame ones, dropping some. The data show approximately 140,000 clones, over 60% seen once. Source material: PBMCs. These receptors were obtained from a woman between 50 and 59 years old in good health and CMV-seronegative.

The chain recombines TRBV5-4 with TRBJ1-3, with 7 positions matching TRBD1. Germline CDR1 reads SGHNT; CDR2 reads YYREEE (reference sequence). V was clipped by 5 bases and J by 3 bases; unmatched bases: 8. The CDR3 is made up of 15 amino acids. The CDR3 here is CASSRGGVDGNTIYF. CDR3 coding DNA: TGTGCCAGCAGTCGAGGGGGCGTGGATGGAAACACCATATATTTT.

This chain joins TRBV4-1 and TRBJ1-4; 8 bases agree with TRBD1. V dropped 8 bases and J dropped 4; count of bases not matched to a gene: 9. The CDR3 extends over 15 amino acids. Germline V lookup: CDR1 MGHRA, CDR2 YSYEKL. DNA of the CDR3: TGCGCCAGCCGCACCGACAGGGGCCGTAATGAAAAACTGTTTTTT. Translation: CASRTDRGRNEKLFF.

The chain links TRBV7-6 to TRBJ1-1; TRBD1 agrees at 9 bases. CDR1 and CDR2 (germline): SGHVS, FNYEAQ. The CDR3 spans 16 residues. After removal of 2 bases from V and 1 base from J, the junction contained 5 bases not matched to a gene. CDR3: CASSLTGQGKNTEAFF. The CDR3 region has the DNA TGTGCCAGCAGCTTAACGGGACAGGGAAAGAACACTGAAGCTTTCTTT.